This TCR beta chain comes out of a study of blood T cells in healthy people across ages. This clonotype was counted between two and nine times. Its antigen is not identified. All donors came from Russia, were Caucasian and healthy, and spanned ages roughly 6 to 95. Each individual donor underwent a draw of approximately 10 milliliters of peripheral blood. With a J-beta primer mix and a sample-barcoded 5' primer, a second PCR ran about 6 to 11 cycles. The authors tagged each cDNA molecule using a template-switch adaptor with 12 random nucleotides. TCRdb re-derived calls from the 5' RACE reads in MiXCR, one entry per CDR3 protein. The sample has about 1.5 million distinct CDR3 sequences, roughly 43% seen once. The CDR3 totals 15 residues. Trimming left V 3 bases short and J 3 bases short, with 13 bases between. Germline V CDR1 and CDR2: MNHEY, SVGAGI. Regarding the study as a whole: It was held that diversity estimates obtained from one million T cells represented underestimates.

Sequencing was carried out using blood. This chain links TRBV6-5 with TRBJ2-3; D assignment may be TRBD1 or TRBD2 (6 bases each). The sequence was collected from a woman younger than 30 in good health. The CDR3, as DNA: TGTGCCAGCAGTTATACCGGGGGCATGACAGATACGCAGTATTTT. Amino acids: CASSYTGGMTDTQYF.